This T cell receptor (beta chain) was documented in a study of shared clonotypes between healthy human individuals. Trimming pared 1 base from V and 5 bases from J, leaving 11 bases between. In germline, CDR1 is SGHTA, CDR2 FQGNSA. The CDR3 contains 14 residues. Deep was the level at which the assay was run. The table came from immunoSEQ multiplex PCR; TCRdb's copy has only in-frame clones and leaves some out. In the table there are around 1.1 million clones, around three quarters of which are singletons. Donors, without exception, were Caucasian adults residing in Nashville, Tennessee. This clone was observed a few times.

The sequence was collected from a man between 18 and 29 years old in good health. Some clones in this sample may be carry-over from other donors' samples. The chain links TRBV7-2 to TRBJ1-2; D is possibly TRBD1 (6 bases). The sample was memory CD4+ T cells from PBMCs. Stated subset: CD45RA-negative fraction. CDR3 sequence reads: CASSLEGQGYGYTF. CDR3 bases: TGTGCCAGCAGCTTAGAGGGCCAGGGGTATGGCTACACCTTC.